A single T cell receptor beta chain is shown here with its context. This specimen belongs to a study of cytomegalovirus exposure and HLA in healthy donors. V lost 5 bases and J 3 bases, leaving 5 bases between the germline ends. CDR1 and CDR2 (germline): MGHDK, SYGVNS. The CDR3 totals 11 residues. Primers: 60 Vbeta forward and 13 Jbeta reverse. Repertoires were generated with immunoSEQ multiplex PCR, while TCRdb's copy carries only in-frame clones and drops some. The table shows about 140,000 clones, with 65% to 90% occurring only once. Sequencing was done on a sample of PBMCs. The J gene is TRBJ2-7, the V gene TRBV25-1; D gene unclear. The TCR sequence derives from a female donor in good health and CMV-seronegative. For the CDR3, the DNA is TGTGCCAGCAGTTCCTACTACGAGCAGTACTTC. Its translation: CASSSYYEQYF.